The next 5 T cell receptor beta chains were all read from a single sample in a study of cytomegalovirus exposure and HLA in healthy donors. PCR employed 60 Vbeta and 13 Jbeta primers. Libraries were prepared by immunoSEQ multiplex PCR; TCRdb keeps only in-frame clonotypes and omits some of them. There are around 150,000 clones in the sample; over 60% occur only once, and 6.5% lies in the top ten. Sequenced material: PBMCs. The source is a woman aged 60-70 years in good health and CMV-seronegative.

This clone was counted between two and nine times. The rearrangement joins TRBV7-8 to TRBJ2-7; 7 nucleotides agree with TRBD1. The V gene end was trimmed by 5 bases and the J gene end by 6 bases; junction bases not matched to a gene: 10. The CDR3 is 14 amino acids. Per the germline V gene, CDR1 is SGHVS and CDR2 is FQNEAQ. The CDR3 DNA reads as TGTGCCAGCAGCCCCAACAGGGGTTCGGGCGAGCAGTACTTC. As protein: CASSPNRGSGEQYF.

The chain recombines TRBV5-6 with TRBJ2-5; maybe TRBD2 (7 bases). Trimming took off 0 bases at V and 7 bases at J, with 10 bases between the two ends. Germline CDR1 SGHDT, CDR2 YYEEEE. The CDR3 is 13 amino acids. The CDR3 sequence: CASSLDRGGTQYF. Written as DNA, the CDR3 is TGTGCCAGCAGCTTGGATAGGGGGGGGACCCAGTACTTC.

The chain employs TRBV10-3 and TRBJ2-1; 8 bases are a match to TRBD2. Per germline, CDR1 ENHRY and CDR2 SYGVKD. After removal of 10 bases from V and 7 bases from J, the junction contained 12 bases not matched to a gene. The CDR3 loop spans 14 amino acids. In nucleotides, the CDR3 is TGTGCCACCGGGGGGACTAGTGACCTAAATGAGCAGTTCTTC. Protein: CATGGTSDLNEQFF.

This sequence joins TRBV9 and TRBJ2-3; 7 bases match TRBD2. CDR1 SGDLS and CDR2 YYNGEE come from the germline V gene. This CDR3 is 15 amino acids long. With 4 bases clipped from V and 2 bases from J, the junction kept 7 bases outside the gene matches. The CDR3 DNA reads TGTGCCAGCAGCTCTGGGGGGGGTGTCACAGATACGCAGTATTTT. Translating gives CASSSGGGVTDTQYF.

CDR3 in amino acids: CASSALLAGERYEQYF. CDR3 DNA: TGTGCCAGCAGTGCCTTATTAGCGGGAGAGAGATACGAGCAGTACTTC. V is TRBV6-1 and J is TRBJ2-7; 9 nucleotides match TRBD2. This CDR3 contains 16 residues. The germline V gene has CDR1 MNHNS and CDR2 SASEGT. The V and J ends lost 4 bases and 4 bases, in that order; junction bases with no gene match: 11.